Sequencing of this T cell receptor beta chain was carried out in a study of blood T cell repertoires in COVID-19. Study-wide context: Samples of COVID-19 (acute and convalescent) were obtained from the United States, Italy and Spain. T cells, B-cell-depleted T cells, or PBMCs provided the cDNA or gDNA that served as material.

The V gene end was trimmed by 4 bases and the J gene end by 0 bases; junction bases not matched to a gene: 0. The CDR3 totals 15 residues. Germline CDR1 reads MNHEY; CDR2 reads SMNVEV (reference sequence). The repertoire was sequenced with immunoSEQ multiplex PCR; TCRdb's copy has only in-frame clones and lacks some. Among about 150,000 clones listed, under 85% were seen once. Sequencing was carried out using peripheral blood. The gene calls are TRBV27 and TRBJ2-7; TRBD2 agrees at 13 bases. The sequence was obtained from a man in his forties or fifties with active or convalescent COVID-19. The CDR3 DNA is TGTGCCAGCAGTTGGACTAGCGGGAGCTCCTACGAGCAGTACTTC. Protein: CASSWTSGSSYEQYF.